The 16 T cell receptor beta chains reported below all come from one sample, sequenced in a study of T-cell reconstitution after alpha-beta-depleted transplantation in children. The authors prepared the TCRbeta library with unique molecular identifiers. TCRdb re-analysed the PCR reads in MiXCR, keeping a single row per CDR3 protein. Of more than 400,000 distinct CDR3 sequences listed, 43% are singletons. The source material was PBMCs, sampled before TCRalphabeta/CD19-depleted stem cell transplant. The receptors shown here come from a girl aged 2 to 9 with aplastic anemia, due to receive a stem cell transplant.

The genes are TRBV29-1 and TRBJ2-7; D uncertain. Trimming shortened V by 7 bases and J by 1 base, and 14 bases separated the two germline ends. The CDR3 spans 13 residues. Germline V gene lookup returns CDR1 SQVTM and CDR2 ANQGSEA. CDR3 sequence reads: CSAIGRSSYEQYF. The CDR3 DNA is TGCAGCGCTATAGGGCGTTCTTCCTACGAGCAGTACTTC.

Concerning this clonotype: Germline and junction disagree at one end, which may indicate a read error. The CDR3: CSASRLAGVHEHYF. Here the CDR3 DNA reads TGCAGTGCTAGTAGACTAGCGGGAGTCCACGAGCACTACTTC. The chain has TRBV20-1 and TRBJ2-7; 12 bases are shared with TRBD2. The CDR3 is 14 amino acids. Germline CDR1 is DFQATT and CDR2 is SNEGSKA (reference sequence).

This clonotype has more than one count but fewer than ten. This sequence joins TRBV25-1 and TRBJ1-2; D may be TRBD1 (6 bases). CDR3 size: 16 residues. Germline lookup yields CDR1 MGHDK and CDR2 SYGVNS. Between the trimmed V and J ends, which lost 7 bases and 2 bases, there was a span of 20 bases. CDR3 sequence reads: CASNFPREGGNYGYTF. In DNA, the CDR3 is TGTGCCAGCAATTTCCCGAGAGAGGGGGGGAACTATGGCTACACCTTC.

This clonotype is a singleton in its sample. The chain carries TRBV5-5 and TRBJ2-7; 11 bases match TRBD1. The CDR3 runs 14 residues. J lost 5 bases, V lost 2 bases, and 3 bases had no gene match. Germline CDR1 reads SGHKS; CDR2 reads YYEKEE (reference sequence). The CDR3 loop reads CASSFGTGGNEQYF. The CDR3 nucleotides are TGTGCCAGCAGCTTTGGGACAGGGGGAAACGAGCAGTACTTC.

The V and J genes are TRBV15 and TRBJ2-4; D not resolved. The V gene lost 1 base and the J gene lost 3 bases, with 13 bases spanning the gap. This CDR3 spans 16 amino acids. CDR1 LNHNV and CDR2 YYDKDF come from the germline V gene (reference sequence). CDR3 residues: CATSRVTVIGKNIQYF. The CDR3 bases are TGTGCCACCAGCAGAGTCACGGTGATAGGCAAAAACATTCAGTACTTC. The complete variable domain, with remaining parts taken from reference TRBV15 and TRBJ2-4, reads DAMVIQNPRYQVTQFGKPVTLSCSQTLNHNVMYWYQQKSSQAPKLLFHYYDKDFNNEADTPDNFQSRRPNTSFCFLDIRSPGLGDTAMYLCATSRVTVIGKNIQYFGAGTRLSVL.

The chain joins TRBV5-1 to TRBJ2-1; D unclear. CDR3 length: 13 amino acids. Germline V lookup: CDR1 SGHRS, CDR2 YFSETQ. Trimming removed 0 bases at V and 12 bases at J, with 13 bases between. The CDR3 is CASSLGKVTAQFF. For the CDR3, the DNA is TGCGCCAGCAGCTTGGGCAAGGTCACGGCGCAGTTCTTC. The variable domain in full, with the rest retrieved from reference TRBV5-1 and TRBJ2-1, is KAGVTQTPRYLIKTRGQQVTLSCSPISGHRSVSWYQQTPGQGLQFLFEYFSETQRNKGNFPGRFSGRQFSNSRSEMNVSTLELGDSALYLCASSLGKVTAQFFGPGTRLTVL.

V is TRBV27 and J is TRBJ2-7; D not certain. This CDR3 region has 14 residues. Germline V lookup: CDR1 MNHEY, CDR2 SMNVEV (reference sequence). V shed 1 base and J shed 3 bases, with 10 bases lying between them. CDR3 nucleotides: TGTGCCAGCAGTTTATTCGGCGGACGCTACGAGCAGTACTTC. The encoded protein is CASSLFGGRYEQYF.

This chain uses TRBV5-1 with TRBJ2-7; D is perhaps TRBD1 (6 bases). CDR1 is SGHRS and CDR2 is YFSETQ in the germline V gene. Between the trimmed V and J ends, which lost 4 bases and 3 bases, there was a span of 8 bases. The CDR3 runs to 12 residues. The CDR3 loop reads CASSTGSYEQYF. The CDR3, as DNA: TGCGCCAGCAGCACAGGGAGCTACGAGCAGTACTTC.

This clonotype came up a few times. The chain carries TRBV20-1 and TRBJ1-5, with D possibly being TRBD1 (5 bases). V shed 7 bases and J shed 2 bases, with 15 bases lying between them. Germline loops: CDR1 DFQATT, CDR2 SNEGSKA (reference sequence). This CDR3 contains 14 residues. The CDR3 DNA follows: TGCAGTGGCCCTTTCAGGGAGGGCAATCAGCCCCAGCATTTT. It encodes CSGPFREGNQPQHF.

This clonotype was observed at least ten times. The gene calls are TRBV19 and TRBJ2-4; a possible D gene is TRBD1 (5 bases). Trimming stripped 5 bases from V and 2 bases from J, with 13 bases between. The CDR3 is made up of 15 amino acids. Looked up from germline, CDR1 is LNHDA and CDR2 is SQIVND (reference sequence). The CDR3 protein is CASSGMTAPKNIQYF. As DNA, the CDR3 is TGTGCCAGTAGTGGGATGACAGCCCCCAAAAACATTCAGTACTTC.

This rearrangement joins TRBV3-1 to TRBJ2-5, with 11 bases identical to TRBD2. The CDR3 is 19 amino acids. With 1 base clipped from V and 0 bases from J, the junction kept 10 bases outside the gene matches. Germline V lookup: CDR1 LGHDT, CDR2 YNNKEL (reference sequence). CDR3 coding DNA: TGTGCCAGCAGCCAAGTCTGGCTAGCGGGGGGACCGGACCAAGAGACCCAGTACTTC. It yields the protein CASSQVWLAGGPDQETQYF.

This chain links TRBV7-2 with TRBJ2-1; TRBD2 matches 7 bases. Trimming at V came to 5 bases and at J to 2 bases, leaving 9 bases not matched to a gene. The CDR3 runs to 16 residues. The V gene's germline CDR1 is SGHTA and CDR2 FQGNSA. CDR3 in amino acids: CASSPPDAGAYNEQFF. The CDR3 DNA reads as TGTGCCAGCAGCCCCCCTGACGCGGGGGCCTACAATGAGCAGTTCTTC.

V gene TRBV28 combines with J gene TRBJ1-2; D remains ambiguous. CDR1 is MDHEN, CDR2 SYDVKM, per germline. V lost 5 bases, J lost 3 bases, and 19 bases lay in between. The CDR3 runs 16 residues. The CDR3 loop reads CASSPRSIIGDYGYTF. The CDR3 DNA is TGTGCCAGCAGTCCGCGGTCGATAATTGGGGACTATGGCTACACCTTC.

The gene calls are TRBV7-9 and TRBJ2-1, with D tentatively TRBD2 (6 bases). Per the germline V gene, CDR1 is SEHNR and CDR2 is FQNEAQ (reference sequence). This CDR3 contains 12 residues. V was clipped by 7 bases and J by 15 bases, with 19 bases between them. Here the CDR3 reads CASTPEGRRRFF. In DNA form, the CDR3 reads TGTGCCAGCACCCCGGAGGGCAGAAGAAGGTTCTTC.

J is TRBJ2-1 and V is TRBV20-1; D call uncertain. Germline CDR1 reads DFQATT; CDR2 reads SNEGSKA (reference sequence). Trimming pared 6 bases from V and 8 bases from J, leaving 8 bases between. The length of the CDR3 is 10 residues. The CDR3 sequence is CSARLDEQFF. The CDR3 DNA reads as TGCAGTGCGCGGCTAGATGAGCAGTTCTTC.

This clonotype was seen repeatedly, ten times or more. V usage is TRBV5-5 and J usage is TRBJ2-7; 7 bases are shared with TRBD2. CDR1 is SGHKS, CDR2 YYEKEE, per germline (reference sequence). The length of the CDR3 is 15 residues. The ends lost 0 bases at V and 0 bases at J; junction bases unmatched: 3. CDR3 loop: CASSLAAGPSYEQYF. DNA of the CDR3: TGTGCCAGCAGCTTGGCAGCGGGACCCTCCTACGAGCAGTACTTC.